This T cell receptor (beta chain) originates from a study of shared clonotypes between healthy human individuals. The study's findings and limits: On the whole, naive subsets had larger estimated richness than memory subsets had. Incompleteness in sorted-subset sequencing, despite large depth, was shown by rarefaction. Naive CD4 clonotype sharing across a few donors was around 5%. Sampling used blood alone; tissue repertoires probably differ.

TCRdb's table, derived via immunoSEQ multiplex PCR, lists solely in-frame clones and lacks some. The table lists 400,000 to 600,000 clones, more than 95% of them singletons. Trimming shortened V by 3 bases and J by 5 bases, and 16 bases separated the two germline ends. Germline-derived CDR1 and CDR2 are MGHRA and YSYEKL. The CDR3 totals 15 residues. As concerns this clone: Its antigen is undetermined.

Sequencing was done on a sample of naive CD4+ T cells sorted from blood. Specified subset: CD45RA+ positively selected. The receptor's source is a woman aged 25-40 years in good health. V is TRBV4-1 and J is TRBJ1-2; D is possibly TRBD1 (5 bases). CDR3 sequence reads: CASSHPTPGRYGYTF. The CDR3 DNA sequence: TGCGCCAGCAGCCACCCCACCCCGGGACGATATGGCTACACCTTC.